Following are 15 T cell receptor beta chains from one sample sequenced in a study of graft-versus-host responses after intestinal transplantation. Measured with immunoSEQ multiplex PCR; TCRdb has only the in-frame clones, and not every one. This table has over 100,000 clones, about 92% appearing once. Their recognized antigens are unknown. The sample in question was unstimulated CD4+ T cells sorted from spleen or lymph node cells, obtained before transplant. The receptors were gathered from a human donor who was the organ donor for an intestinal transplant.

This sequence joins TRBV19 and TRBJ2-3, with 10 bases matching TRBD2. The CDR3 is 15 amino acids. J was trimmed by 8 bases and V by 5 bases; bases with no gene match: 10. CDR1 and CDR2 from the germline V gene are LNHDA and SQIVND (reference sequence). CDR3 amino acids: CASSPGLAAPGTQYF. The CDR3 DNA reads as TGTGCCAGTAGTCCCGGACTAGCGGCCCCTGGTACGCAGTATTTT.

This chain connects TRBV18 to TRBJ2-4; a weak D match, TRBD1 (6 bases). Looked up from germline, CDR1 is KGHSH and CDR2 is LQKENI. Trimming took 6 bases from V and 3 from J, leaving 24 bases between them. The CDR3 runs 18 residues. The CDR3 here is CASSPLGGGNRDKNIQYF. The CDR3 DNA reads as TGTGCCAGCTCCCCCCTAGGTGGGGGCAATCGGGACAAAAACATTCAGTACTTC.

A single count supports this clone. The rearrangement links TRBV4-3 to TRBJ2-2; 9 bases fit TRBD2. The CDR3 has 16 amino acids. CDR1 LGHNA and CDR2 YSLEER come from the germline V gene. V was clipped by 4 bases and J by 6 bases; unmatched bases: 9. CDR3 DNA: TGCGCCAGCAGCCGGGTGGGGACTAGCCTCGCCGGGGAGCTGTTTTTT. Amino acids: CASSRVGTSLAGELFF.

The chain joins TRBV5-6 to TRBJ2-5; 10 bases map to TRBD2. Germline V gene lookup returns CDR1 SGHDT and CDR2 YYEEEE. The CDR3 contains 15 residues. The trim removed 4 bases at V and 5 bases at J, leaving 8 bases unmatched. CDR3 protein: CASSILAGVGETQYF. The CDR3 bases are TGTGCCAGCAGCATTCTAGCGGGAGTTGGTGAGACCCAGTACTTC.

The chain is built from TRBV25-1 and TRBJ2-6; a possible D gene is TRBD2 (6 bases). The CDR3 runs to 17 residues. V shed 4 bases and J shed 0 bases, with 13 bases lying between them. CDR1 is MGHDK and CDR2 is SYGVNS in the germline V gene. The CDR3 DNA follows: TGTGCCAGCAGTGTGGGGGGTAGTCTCTCTGGGGCCAACGTCCTGACTTTC. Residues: CASSVGGSLSGANVLTF.

CDR3 bases: TGTGCCATCAGCCCGACTAGCGGGATAGTAAATGAGCAGTTCTTC. Translating gives CAISPTSGIVNEQFF. J is TRBJ2-1 and V is TRBV10-3; 11 bases fit TRBD2. Germline trimming cut 6 bases from V and 7 bases from J; bases unmatched to any gene: 8. The germline V gene has CDR1 ENHRY and CDR2 SYGVKD. This CDR3 spans 15 amino acids.

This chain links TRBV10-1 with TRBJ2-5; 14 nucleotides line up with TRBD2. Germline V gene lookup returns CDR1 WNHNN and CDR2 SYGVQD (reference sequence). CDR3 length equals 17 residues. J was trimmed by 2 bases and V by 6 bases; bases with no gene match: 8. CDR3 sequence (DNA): TGCGCCAGCAGAGAGGGACTAGCGGGAGAGGGGCAAGAGACCCAGTACTTC. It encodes CASREGLAGEGQETQYF.

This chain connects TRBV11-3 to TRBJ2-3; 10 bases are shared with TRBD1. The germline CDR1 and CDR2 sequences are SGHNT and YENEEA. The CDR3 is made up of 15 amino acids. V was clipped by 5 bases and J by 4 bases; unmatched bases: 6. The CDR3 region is CASSPGQGVADTQYF. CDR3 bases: TGTGCCAGCAGCCCCGGACAGGGGGTGGCAGATACGCAGTATTTT. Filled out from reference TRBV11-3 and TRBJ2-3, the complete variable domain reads EAGVVQSPRYKIIEKKQPVAFWCNPISGHNTLYWYLQNLGQGPELLIRYENEEAVDDSQLPKDRFSAERLKGVDSTLKIQPAELGDSAVYLCASSPGQGVADTQYFGPGTRLTVL.

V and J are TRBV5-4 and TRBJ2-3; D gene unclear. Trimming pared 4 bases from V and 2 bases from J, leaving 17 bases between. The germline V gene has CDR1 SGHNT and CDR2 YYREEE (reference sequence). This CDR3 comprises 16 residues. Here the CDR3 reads CASSRSPGGVTDTQYF. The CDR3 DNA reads TGTGCCAGCAGCCGAAGTCCAGGCGGAGTCACAGATACGCAGTATTTT.

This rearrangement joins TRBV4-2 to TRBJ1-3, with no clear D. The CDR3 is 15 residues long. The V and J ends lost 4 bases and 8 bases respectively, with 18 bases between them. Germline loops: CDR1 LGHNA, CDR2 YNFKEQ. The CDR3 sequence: CASSLSVYLADTIYF. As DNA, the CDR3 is TGTGCCAGCAGCCTCAGCGTATATCTGGCTGACACCATATATTTT.

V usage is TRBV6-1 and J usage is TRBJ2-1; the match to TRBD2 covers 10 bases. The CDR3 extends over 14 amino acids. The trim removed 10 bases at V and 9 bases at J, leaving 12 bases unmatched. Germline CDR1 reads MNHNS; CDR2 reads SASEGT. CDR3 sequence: CATPASGSRLEQFF. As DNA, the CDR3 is TGTGCCACCCCAGCTAGCGGGAGTCGGCTTGAGCAGTTCTTC.

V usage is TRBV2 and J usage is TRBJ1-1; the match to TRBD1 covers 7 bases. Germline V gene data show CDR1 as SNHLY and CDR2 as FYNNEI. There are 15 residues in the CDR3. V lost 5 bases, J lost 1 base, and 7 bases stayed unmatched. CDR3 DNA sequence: TGTGCCAGCAGTCGGGACAGCCTAAAGAACACTGAAGCTTTCTTT. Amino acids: CASSRDSLKNTEAFF. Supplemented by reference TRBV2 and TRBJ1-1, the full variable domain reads EPEVTQTPSHQVTQMGQEVILRCVPISNHLYFYWYRQILGQKVEFLVSFYNNEISEKSEIFDDQFSVERPDGSNFTLKIRSTKLEDSAMYFCASSRDSLKNTEAFFGQGTRLTVV.

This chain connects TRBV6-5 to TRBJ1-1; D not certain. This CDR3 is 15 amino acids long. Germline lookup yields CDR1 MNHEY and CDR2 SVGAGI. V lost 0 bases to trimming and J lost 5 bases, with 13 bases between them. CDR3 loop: CASSYSRVSVTEAFF. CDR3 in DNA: TGTGCCAGCAGTTACTCGAGGGTCTCGGTAACTGAAGCTTTCTTT.

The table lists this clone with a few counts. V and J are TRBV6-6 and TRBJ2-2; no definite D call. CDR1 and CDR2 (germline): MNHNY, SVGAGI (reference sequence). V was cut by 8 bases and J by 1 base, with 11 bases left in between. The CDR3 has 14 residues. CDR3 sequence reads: CASQPWENTGELFF. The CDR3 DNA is TGTGCCAGCCAGCCTTGGGAGAACACCGGGGAGCTGTTTTTT.

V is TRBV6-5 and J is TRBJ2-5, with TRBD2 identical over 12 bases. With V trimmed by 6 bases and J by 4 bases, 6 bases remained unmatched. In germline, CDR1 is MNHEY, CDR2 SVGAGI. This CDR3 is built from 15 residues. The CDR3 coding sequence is TGTGCCAGCAGACATTCTAGCGGGAGGGGAGAGACCCAGTACTTC. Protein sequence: CASRHSSGRGETQYF.